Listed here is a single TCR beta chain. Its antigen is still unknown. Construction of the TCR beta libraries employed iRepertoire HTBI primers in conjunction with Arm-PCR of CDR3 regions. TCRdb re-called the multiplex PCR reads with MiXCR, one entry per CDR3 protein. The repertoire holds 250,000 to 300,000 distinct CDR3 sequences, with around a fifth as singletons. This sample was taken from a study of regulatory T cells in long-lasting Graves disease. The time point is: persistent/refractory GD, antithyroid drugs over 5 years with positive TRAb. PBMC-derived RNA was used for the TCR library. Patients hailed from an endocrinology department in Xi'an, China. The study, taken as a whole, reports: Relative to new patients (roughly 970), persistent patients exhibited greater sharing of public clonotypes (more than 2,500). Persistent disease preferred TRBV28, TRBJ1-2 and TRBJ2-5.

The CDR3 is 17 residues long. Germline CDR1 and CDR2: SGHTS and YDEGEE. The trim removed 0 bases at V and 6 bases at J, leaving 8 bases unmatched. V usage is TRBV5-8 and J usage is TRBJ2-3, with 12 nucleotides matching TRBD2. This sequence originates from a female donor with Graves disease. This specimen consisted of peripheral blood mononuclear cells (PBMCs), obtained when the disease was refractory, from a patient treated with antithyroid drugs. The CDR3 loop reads CASSLGTSGTRIDTQYF. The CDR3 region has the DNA TGTGCCAGCAGCTTGGGGACTAGCGGGACCCGGATTGATACGCAGTATTTT. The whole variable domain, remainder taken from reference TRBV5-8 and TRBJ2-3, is EAGVTQSPTHLIKTRGQQATLRCSPISGHTSVYWYQQALGLGLQFLLWYDEGEERNRGNFPPRFSGRQFPNYSSELNVNALELEDSALYLCASSLGTSGTRIDTQYFGPGTRLTVL.